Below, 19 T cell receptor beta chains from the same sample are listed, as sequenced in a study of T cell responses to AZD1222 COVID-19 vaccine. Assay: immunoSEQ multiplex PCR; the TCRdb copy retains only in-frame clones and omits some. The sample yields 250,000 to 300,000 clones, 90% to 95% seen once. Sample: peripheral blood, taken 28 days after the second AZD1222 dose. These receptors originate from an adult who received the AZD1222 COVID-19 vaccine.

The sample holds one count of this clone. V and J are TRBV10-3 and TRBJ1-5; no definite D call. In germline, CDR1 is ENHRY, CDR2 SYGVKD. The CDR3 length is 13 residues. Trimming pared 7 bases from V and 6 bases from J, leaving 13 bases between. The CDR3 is CAITDAWGQPQHF. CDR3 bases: TGTGCCATCACGGACGCCTGGGGTCAGCCCCAGCATTTT.

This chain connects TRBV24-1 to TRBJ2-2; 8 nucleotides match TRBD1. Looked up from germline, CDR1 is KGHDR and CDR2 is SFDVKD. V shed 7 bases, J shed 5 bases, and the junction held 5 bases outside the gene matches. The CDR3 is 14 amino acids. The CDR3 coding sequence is TGTGCCACCAGGGGAACAGGGGGAACCGGGGAGCTGTTTTTT. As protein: CATRGTGGTGELFF.

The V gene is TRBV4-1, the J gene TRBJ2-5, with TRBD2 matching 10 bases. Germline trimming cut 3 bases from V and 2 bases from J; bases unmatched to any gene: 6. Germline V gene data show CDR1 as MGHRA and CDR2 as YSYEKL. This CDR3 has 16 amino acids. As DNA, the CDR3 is TGCGCCAGCAGCCAGAATCTAGCGGGGGTGCAAGAGACCCAGTACTTC. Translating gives CASSQNLAGVQETQYF.

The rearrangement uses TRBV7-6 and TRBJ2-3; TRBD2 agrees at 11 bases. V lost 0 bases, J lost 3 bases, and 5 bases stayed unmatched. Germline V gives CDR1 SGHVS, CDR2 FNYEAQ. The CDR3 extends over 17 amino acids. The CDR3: CASSLAVTSGMTDTQYF. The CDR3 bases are TGTGCCAGCAGCTTAGCGGTGACTAGCGGGATGACAGATACGCAGTATTTT. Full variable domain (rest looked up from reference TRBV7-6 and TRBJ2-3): GAGVSQSPRYKVTKRGQDVALRCDPISGHVSLYWYRQALGQGPEFLTYFNYEAQQDKSGLPNDRFSAERPEGSISTLTIQRTEQRDSAMYRCASSLAVTSGMTDTQYFGPGTRLTVL.

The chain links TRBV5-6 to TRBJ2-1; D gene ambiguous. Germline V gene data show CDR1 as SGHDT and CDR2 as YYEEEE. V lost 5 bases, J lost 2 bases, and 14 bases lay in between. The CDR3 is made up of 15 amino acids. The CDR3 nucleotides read TGTGCCAGCAGATCAGTCCAGCGTACCTACAATGAGCAGTTCTTC. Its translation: CASRSVQRTYNEQFF.

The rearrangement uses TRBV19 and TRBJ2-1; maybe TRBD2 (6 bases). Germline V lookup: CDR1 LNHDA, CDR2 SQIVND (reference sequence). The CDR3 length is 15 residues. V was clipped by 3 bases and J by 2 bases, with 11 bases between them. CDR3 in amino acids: CASSITSRTYNEQFF. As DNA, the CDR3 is TGTGCCAGTAGTATCACTAGCAGAACCTACAATGAGCAGTTCTTC.

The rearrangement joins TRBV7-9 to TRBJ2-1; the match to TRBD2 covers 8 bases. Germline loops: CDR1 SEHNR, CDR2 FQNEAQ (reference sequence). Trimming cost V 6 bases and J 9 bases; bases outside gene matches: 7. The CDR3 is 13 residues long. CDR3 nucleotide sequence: TGTGCCAGCAGAGCGGGAGAGGTCGGTGAGCAGTTCTTC. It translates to CASRAGEVGEQFF.

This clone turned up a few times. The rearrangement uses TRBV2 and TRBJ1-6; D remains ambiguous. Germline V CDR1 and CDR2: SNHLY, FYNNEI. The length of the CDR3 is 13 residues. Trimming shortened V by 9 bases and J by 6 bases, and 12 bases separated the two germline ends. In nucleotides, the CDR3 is TGTGCCAGAGGGTCTTCCCTTAATTCACCCCTCCACTTT. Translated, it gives CARGSSLNSPLHF.

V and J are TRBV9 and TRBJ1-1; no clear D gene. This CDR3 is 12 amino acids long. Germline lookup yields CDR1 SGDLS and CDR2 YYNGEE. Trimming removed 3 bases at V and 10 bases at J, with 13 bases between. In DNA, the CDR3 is TGTGCCAGCAGCGCAACCGAAGATGGAGCTTTCTTT. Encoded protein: CASSATEDGAFF.

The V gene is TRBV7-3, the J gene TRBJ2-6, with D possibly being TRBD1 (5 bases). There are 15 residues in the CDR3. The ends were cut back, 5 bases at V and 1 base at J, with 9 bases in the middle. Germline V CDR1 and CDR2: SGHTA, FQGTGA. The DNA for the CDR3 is TGTGCCAGCAGCCGGACACCGTCTGGGGCCAACGTCCTGACTTTC. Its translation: CASSRTPSGANVLTF.

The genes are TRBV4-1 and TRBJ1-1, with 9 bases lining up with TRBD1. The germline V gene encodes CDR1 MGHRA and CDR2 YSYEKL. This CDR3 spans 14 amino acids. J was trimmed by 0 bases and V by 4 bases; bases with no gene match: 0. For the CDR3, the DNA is TGCGCCAGCAGCCGGGACAGGGTGAACACTGAAGCTTTCTTT. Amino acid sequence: CASSRDRVNTEAFF.

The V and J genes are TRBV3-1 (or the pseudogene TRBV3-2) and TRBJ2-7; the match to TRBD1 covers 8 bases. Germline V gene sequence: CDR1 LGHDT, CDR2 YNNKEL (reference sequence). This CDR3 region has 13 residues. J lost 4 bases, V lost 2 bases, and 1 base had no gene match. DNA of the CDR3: TGTGCCAGCAGCCAAACAGGGGGATACGAGCAGTACTTC. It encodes CASSQTGGYEQYF.

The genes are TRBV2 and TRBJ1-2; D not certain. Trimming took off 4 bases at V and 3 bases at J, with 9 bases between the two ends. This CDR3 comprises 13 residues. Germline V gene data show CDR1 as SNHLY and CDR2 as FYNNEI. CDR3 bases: TGTGCCAGCAGTGTAGGCCCAGACTATGGCTACACCTTC. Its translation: CASSVGPDYGYTF. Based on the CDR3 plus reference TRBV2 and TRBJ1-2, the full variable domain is EPEVTQTPSHQVTQMGQEVILRCVPISNHLYFYWYRQILGQKVEFLVSFYNNEISEKSEIFDDQFSVERPDGSNFTLKIRSTKLEDSAMYFCASSVGPDYGYTFGSGTRLTVV.

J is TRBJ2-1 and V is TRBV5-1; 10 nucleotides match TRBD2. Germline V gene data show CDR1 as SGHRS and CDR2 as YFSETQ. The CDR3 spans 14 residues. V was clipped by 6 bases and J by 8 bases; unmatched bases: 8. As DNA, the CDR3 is TGCGCCAGCAAGGCTAGCGGGAGTAACGATGAGCAGTTCTTC. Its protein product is CASKASGSNDEQFF.

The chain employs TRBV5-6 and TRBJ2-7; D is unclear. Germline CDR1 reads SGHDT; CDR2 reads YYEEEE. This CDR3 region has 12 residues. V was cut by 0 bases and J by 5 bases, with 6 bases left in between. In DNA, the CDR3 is TGTGCCAGCAGCTTGGCGTTCAACGAGCAGTACTTC. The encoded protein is CASSLAFNEQYF.

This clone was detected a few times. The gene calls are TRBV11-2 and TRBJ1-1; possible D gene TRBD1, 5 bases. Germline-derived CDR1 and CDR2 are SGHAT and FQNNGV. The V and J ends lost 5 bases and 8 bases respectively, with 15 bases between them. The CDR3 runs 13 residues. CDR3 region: CASSPGTVVEAFF. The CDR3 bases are TGTGCCAGCAGCCCAGGGACGGTAGTCGAAGCTTTCTTT.

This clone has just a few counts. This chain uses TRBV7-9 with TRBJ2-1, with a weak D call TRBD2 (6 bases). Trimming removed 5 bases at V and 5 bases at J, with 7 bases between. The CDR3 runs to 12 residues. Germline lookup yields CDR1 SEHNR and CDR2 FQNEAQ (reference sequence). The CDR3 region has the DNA TGTGCCAGCAGCAGACTAGACAATGAGCAGTTCTTC. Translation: CASSRLDNEQFF. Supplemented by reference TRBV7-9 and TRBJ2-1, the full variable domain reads DTGVSQNPRHKITKRGQNVTFRCDPISEHNRLYWYRQTLGQGPEFLTYFQNEAQLEKSRLLSDRFSAERPKGSFSTLEIQRTEQGDSAMYLCASSRLDNEQFFGPGTRLTVL.

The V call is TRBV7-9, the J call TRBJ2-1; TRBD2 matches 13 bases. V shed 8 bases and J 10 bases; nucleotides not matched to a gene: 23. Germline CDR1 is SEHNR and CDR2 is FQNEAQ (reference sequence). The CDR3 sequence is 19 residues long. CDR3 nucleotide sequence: TGTGCCAGCCCCCTCCCCCTCTCGGCGACTAGCGGGGGGCCGGGGGAGCAGTTCTTC. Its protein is CASPLPLSATSGGPGEQFF.

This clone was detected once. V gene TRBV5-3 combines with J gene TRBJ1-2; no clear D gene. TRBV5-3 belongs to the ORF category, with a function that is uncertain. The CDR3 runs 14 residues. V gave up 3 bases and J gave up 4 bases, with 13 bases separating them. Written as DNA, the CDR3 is TGTGCCAGAAGCTGTGGACCGATTTCCTATGGCTACACCTTC. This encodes CARSCGPISYGYTF.